The present T cell receptor (beta chain) was sequenced within a study of OX40 agonist ivuxolimab in advanced cancers. Study background: Patients assigned to dose escalation were diagnosed with hepatocellular carcinoma, melanoma, renal cell or head and neck cancer.

The data were produced by immunoSEQ multiplex PCR, yet TCRdb's version contains in-frame clones alone and is incomplete. The sample has 30,000 to 40,000 clones; 82% are singletons. As regards this clone: Its antigen is currently unknown.

Germline CDR1 and CDR2: LNHDA and SQIVND (reference sequence). This CDR3 is 13 amino acids long. Trimming pared 5 bases from V and 4 bases from J, leaving 12 bases between. Study results and limitations: At 0.1 to 3.0 mg/kg, CD4+ and CD8+ blood T cells expanded clonally by week 6. CD8+ T cells were the subset that, on average, had more expanded clones than CD4+.

This sequence joins TRBV19 and TRBJ2-7, with TRBD1 as a possible D gene (6 bases). The sample was CD4+ or CD8+ T cells sorted from blood, taken in a trial of the OX40 agonist ivuxolimab. The sequence came from an adult with an advanced solid tumor such as melanoma, head and neck, liver or kidney cancer. The CDR3 spells CASSLLQGYEQYF. Written as DNA, the CDR3 is TGTGCCAGTAGTCTTTTACAGGGATACGAGCAGTACTTC.